The 2 T cell receptor beta chains in this list originate from one sample, sequenced in a study of T cell responses to AZD1222 COVID-19 vaccine. Measured with immunoSEQ multiplex PCR; TCRdb has only the in-frame clones, and not every one. The sample consists of approximately 70,000 clones, roughly four fifths of them appearing once. The sequences come from peripheral blood, collected on day 0 of AZD1222 vaccination. The receptors were sampled from an adult in good health.

The chain combines TRBV12-3 or TRBV12-4 with TRBJ2-5; D ambiguous. The CDR3 extends over 13 amino acids. V was trimmed by 3 bases and J by 5 bases, leaving 10 bases between them. The CDR3 DNA reads as TGTGCCAGCAGTTTTTCGAAATTGGAGACCCAGTACTTC. Translating it yields CASSFSKLETQYF.

The chain joins TRBV18 to TRBJ1-1; D is possibly TRBD1 (5 bases). The germline V gene has CDR1 KGHSH and CDR2 LQKENI. The CDR3 spans 13 residues. V was clipped by 2 bases and J by 2 bases, with 6 bases between them. The CDR3 sequence: CASSPGGNTEAFF. CDR3 DNA sequence: TGTGCCAGCTCACCAGGGGGAAACACTGAAGCTTTCTTT.